What follows describes a single TCR beta chain. The record originates from a study of blood T cell repertoires in COVID-19. About the research overall: Sites in the United States, Italy and Spain provided acute and convalescent COVID-19 samples. From T cells, B-cell-depleted T cells, or PBMCs came the material, which was cDNA or gDNA.

Germline CDR1 and CDR2: MNHEY and SVGAGI. J gave up 5 bases and V 8 bases, and 14 bases lay outside the gene matches. There are 15 residues in the CDR3. In the original workflow: Reference gene primer amplification gave nucleated cell count estimates. Profiling relied on immunoSEQ multiplex PCR, and the TCRdb table lists in-frame clones only, not all of them. V, J and clone size were drawn from that table, and D and trimming were deduced from the DNA. This sample has around 130,000 clones, with just under 85% found just once. The chain recombines TRBV6-5 with TRBJ1-2, with 7 bases identical to TRBD1. The sample taken for sequencing was peripheral blood. The clonotype originates from a woman between 50 and 59 years old with acute or convalescent COVID-19. The CDR3 sequence: CASVQRGPYIYGYTF. The CDR3 DNA reads as TGTGCCAGCGTACAGAGGGGGCCCTATATATATGGCTACACCTTC.